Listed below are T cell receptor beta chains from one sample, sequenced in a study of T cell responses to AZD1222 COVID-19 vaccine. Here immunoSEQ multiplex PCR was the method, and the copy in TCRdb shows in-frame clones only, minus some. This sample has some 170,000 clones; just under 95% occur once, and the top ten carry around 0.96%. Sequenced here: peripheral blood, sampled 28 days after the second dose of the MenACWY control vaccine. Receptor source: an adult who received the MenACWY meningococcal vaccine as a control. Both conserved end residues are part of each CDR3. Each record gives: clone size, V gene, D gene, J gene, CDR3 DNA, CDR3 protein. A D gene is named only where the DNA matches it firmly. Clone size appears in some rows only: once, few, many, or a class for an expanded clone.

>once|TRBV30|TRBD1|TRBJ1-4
TGTGCCTGGCGACAGGGAGGCGAAAAACTGTTTTTT
CAWRQGGEKLFF
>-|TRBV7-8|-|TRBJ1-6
TGTGCCAGCAGCTGGGGGCAGTTGAATAATTCACCCCTCCACTTT
CASSWGQLNNSPLHF
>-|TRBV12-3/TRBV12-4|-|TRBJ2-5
TGTGCCAGCAGCCCCCCGACGGAGACCCAGTACTTC
CASSPPTETQYF
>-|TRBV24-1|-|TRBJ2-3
TGTGCCACCAGTCCGACGGGAGATACGCAGTATTTT
CATSPTGDTQYF
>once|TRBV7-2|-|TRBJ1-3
TGTGCCAGCAGCCCCAGCATGGGAAACACCATATATTTT
CASSPSMGNTIYF
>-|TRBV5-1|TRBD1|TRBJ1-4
TGCGCCAGCAGCTTGGCCCCCGGGACAGGGGGTTTTGCTAATGAAAAACTGTTTTTT
CASSLAPGTGGFANEKLFF
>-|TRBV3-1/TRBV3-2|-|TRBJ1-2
TGTGCCAGCAGCCAAGATGCTTTTGACAGGCTCGGGGGCTACACCTTC
CASSQDAFDRLGGYTF
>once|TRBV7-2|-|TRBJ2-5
TGTGCCAGCAGCTTCAGGATTGTCCGGGCCCAGTACTTC
CASSFRIVRAQYF
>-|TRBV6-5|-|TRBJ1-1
TGTGCCAGCAGGGACAAAGTGACTGAAGCTTTCTTT
CASRDKVTEAFF
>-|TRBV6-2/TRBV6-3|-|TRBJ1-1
TGTGCCAGCAGTTCAAACACGAGAACTGAAGCTTTCTTT
CASSSNTRTEAFF
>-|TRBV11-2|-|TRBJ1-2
TGTGCCAGCAGCTTAAAATACCTTAACTATGGCTACACCTTC
CASSLKYLNYGYTF
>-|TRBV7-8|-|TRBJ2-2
TGTGCCAGCAGCTTAGCCCCGGACACCGGGGAGCTGTTTTTT
CASSLAPDTGELFF
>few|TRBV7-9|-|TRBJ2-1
TGTGCCAGCAGCTTAGTTAGGGTTGAGGAGCAGTTCTTC
CASSLVRVEEQFF
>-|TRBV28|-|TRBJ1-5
TGTGCCGTGTCGGGCGGGGGAAGCAATCAGCCCCAGCATTTT
CAVSGGGSNQPQHF
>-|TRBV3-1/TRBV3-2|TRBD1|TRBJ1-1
TGTGCCAGCAGCGCACAGGGGGGGACTGAAGCTTTCTTT
CASSAQGGTEAFF
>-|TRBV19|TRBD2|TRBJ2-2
TGTGCCAGTAGTACATACCGAACCGGGACTAGCGGGGGGCTAAACACCGGGGAGCTGTTTTTT
CASSTYRTGTSGGLNTGELFF
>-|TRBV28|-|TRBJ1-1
TGTGCCAGCAGTTCCCGGGGGGCTTTCTTT
CASSSRGAFF
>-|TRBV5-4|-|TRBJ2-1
TGTGCCAGCAGCTTGCCTCCTGGCTACAATGAGCAGTTCTTC
CASSLPPGYNEQFF
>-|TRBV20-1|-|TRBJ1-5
TGCAGTGCTAGTCCCGGCAATCAGCCCCAGCATTTT
CSASPGNQPQHF
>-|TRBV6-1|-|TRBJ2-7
TGTGCCAGCAGTGAAACAGGCTACGAGCAGTACTTC
CASSETGYEQYF
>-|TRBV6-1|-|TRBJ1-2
TGTGCCAGCAGTGAAACGGGACATCCTAACTATGGCTACACCTTC
CASSETGHPNYGYTF
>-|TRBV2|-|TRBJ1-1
TGTGCCAGCACCCCCTTCGGGGTTCAAAACACTGAAGCTTTCTTT
CASTPFGVQNTEAFF
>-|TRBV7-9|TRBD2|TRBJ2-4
TGTGCCAGCAGCTTAGCCCCGGGACTAGCAGACATTCAGTACTTC
CASSLAPGLADIQYF
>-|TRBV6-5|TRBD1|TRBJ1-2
TGTGCCAGCAGTCTACACAGGGGGCGGAATGGCTACACCTTC
CASSLHRGRNGYTF
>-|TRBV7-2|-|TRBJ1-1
TGTGCCAGCAGTTTTTCTCTTCAGGGGAACACTGAAGCTTTCTTT
CASSFSLQGNTEAFF
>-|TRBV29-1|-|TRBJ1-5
TGCAGCGTTGTTGGACAGATCGATCAACCCCAGCATTTT
CSVVGQIDQPQHF
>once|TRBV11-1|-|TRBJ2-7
TGTGCCAGCAGCTTAGGGCAGGGAATTCCCTACGAGCAGTACTTC
CASSLGQGIPYEQYF
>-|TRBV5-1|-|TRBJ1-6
TGCGCCAGCAGATCGGACAGCGTGGTTTCACCCCTCCACTTT
CASRSDSVVSPLHF
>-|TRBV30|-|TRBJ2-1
TGTGCCTGGAGTGTAAACGCGCGGGGTCGGCAGTTCTTC
CAWSVNARGRQFF
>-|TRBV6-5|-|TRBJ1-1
TGTGCCAGCAGCCTCTTTGACAAGAACACTGAAGCTTTCTTT
CASSLFDKNTEAFF
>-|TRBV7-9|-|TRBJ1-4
TGTGCCAGCAGTAGGGGTACAACTAATGAAAAACTGTTTTTT
CASSRGTTNEKLFF
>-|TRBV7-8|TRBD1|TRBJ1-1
TGTGCCAGCAGCCTCCGGACAGGGAACACTGAAGCTTTCTTT
CASSLRTGNTEAFF
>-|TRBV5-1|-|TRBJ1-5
TGCGCCAGCAGCTTCGACGGCAGTGCCGGGACACAGCATTTT
CASSFDGSAGTQHF
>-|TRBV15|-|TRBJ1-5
TGTGCCACAAATCCAGTTAATAGCAATCAGCCCCAGCATTTT
CATNPVNSNQPQHF
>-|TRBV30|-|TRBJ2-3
TGTGCCTGGAGTGTACCCAGGGGAGACACAGATACGCAGTATTTT
CAWSVPRGDTDTQYF
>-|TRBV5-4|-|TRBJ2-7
TGTGCCAGCAGCTCGTGGATGAATTACGAGCAGTACTTC
CASSSWMNYEQYF
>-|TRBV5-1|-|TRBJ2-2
TGCGCCAGCAGCTTGTCACAGGGCTTCGGGGAGCTGTTTTTT
CASSLSQGFGELFF